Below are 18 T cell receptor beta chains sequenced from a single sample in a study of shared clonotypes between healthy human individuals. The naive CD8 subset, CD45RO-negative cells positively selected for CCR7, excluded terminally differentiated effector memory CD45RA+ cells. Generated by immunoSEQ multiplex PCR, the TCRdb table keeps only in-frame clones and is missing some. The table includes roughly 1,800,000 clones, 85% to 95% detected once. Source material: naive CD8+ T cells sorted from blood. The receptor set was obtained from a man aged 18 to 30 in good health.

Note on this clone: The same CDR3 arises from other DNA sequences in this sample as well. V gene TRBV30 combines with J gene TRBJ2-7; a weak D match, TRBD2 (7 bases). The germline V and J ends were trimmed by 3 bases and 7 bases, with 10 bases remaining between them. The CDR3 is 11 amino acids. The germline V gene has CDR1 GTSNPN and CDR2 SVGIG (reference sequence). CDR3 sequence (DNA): TGTGCCTGGAGACAGGGAGGGGAGCAGTACTTC. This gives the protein CAWRQGGEQYF.

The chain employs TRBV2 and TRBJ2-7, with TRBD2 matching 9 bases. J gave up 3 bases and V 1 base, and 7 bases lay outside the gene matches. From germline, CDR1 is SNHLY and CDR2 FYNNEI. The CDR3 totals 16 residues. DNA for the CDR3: TGTGCCAGCAGTGAAGTCACATTACTAGCGGGCTACGAGCAGTACTTC. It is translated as CASSEVTLLAGYEQYF.

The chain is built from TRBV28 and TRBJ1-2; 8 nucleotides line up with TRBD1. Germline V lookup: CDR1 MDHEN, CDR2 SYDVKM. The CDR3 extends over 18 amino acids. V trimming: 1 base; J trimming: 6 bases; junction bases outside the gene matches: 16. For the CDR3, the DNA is TGTGCCAGCAGTTTATCCCCAGGGGGCTATACTTGGATGAATGGCTACACCTTC. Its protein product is CASSLSPGGYTWMNGYTF.

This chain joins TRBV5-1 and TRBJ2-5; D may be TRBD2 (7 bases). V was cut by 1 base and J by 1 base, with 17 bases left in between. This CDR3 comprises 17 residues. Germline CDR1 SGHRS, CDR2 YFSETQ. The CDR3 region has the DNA TGCGCCAGCAGCTTGAGTACGGCGGGGGCCCCCCAAGAGACCCAGTACTTC. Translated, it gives CASSLSTAGAPQETQYF.

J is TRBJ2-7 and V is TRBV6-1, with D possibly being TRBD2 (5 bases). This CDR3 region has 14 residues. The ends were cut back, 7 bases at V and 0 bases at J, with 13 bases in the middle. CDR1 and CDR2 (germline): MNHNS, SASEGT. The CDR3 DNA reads TGTGCCAGCAAATCGAAGGACTCCTCCTACGAGCAGTACTTC. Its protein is CASKSKDSSYEQYF.

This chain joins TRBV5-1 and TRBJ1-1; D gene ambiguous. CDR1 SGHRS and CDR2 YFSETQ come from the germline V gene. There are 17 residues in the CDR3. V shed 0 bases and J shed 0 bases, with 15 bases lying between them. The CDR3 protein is CASSLGLLNGVNTEAFF. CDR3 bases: TGCGCCAGCAGCTTGGGCCTCTTGAACGGGGTGAACACTGAAGCTTTCTTT.

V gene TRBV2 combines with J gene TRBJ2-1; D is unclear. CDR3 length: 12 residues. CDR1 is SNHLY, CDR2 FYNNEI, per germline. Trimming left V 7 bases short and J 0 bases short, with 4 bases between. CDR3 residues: CASIDSYNEQFF. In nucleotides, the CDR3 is TGTGCCAGCATAGACTCCTACAATGAGCAGTTCTTC.

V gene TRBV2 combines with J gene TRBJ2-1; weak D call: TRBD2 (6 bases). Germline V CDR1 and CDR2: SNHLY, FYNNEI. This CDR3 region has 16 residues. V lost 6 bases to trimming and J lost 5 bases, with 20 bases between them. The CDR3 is CASRPAGGGPNNEQFF. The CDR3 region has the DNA TGTGCCAGCAGGCCGGCTGGGGGAGGCCCCAACAATGAGCAGTTCTTC.

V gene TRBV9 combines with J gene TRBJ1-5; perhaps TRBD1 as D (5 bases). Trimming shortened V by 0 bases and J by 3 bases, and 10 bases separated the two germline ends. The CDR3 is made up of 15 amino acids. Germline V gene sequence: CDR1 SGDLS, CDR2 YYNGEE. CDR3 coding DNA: TGTGCCAGCAGCGTAGATCCGGGGGTCAATCAGCCCCAGCATTTT. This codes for CASSVDPGVNQPQHF.

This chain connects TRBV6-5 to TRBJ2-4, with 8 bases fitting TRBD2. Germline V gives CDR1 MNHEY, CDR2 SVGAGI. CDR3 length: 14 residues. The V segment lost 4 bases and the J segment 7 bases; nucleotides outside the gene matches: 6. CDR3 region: CASSFREGLNIQYF. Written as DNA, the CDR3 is TGTGCCAGCAGTTTTCGGGAGGGCCTCAACATTCAGTACTTC.

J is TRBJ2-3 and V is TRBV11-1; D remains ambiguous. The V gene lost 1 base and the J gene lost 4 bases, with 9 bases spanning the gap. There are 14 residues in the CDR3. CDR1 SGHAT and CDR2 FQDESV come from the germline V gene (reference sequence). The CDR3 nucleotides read TGTGCCAGCAGCTTAGAGGGTGGGCCAGATACGCAGTATTTT. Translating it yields CASSLEGGPDTQYF.

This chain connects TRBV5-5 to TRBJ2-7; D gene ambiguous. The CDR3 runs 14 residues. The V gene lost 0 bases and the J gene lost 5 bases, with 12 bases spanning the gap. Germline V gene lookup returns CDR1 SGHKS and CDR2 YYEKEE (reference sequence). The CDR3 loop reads CASSLVRVGDEQYF. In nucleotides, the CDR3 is TGTGCCAGCAGCTTGGTTAGGGTTGGCGACGAGCAGTACTTC.

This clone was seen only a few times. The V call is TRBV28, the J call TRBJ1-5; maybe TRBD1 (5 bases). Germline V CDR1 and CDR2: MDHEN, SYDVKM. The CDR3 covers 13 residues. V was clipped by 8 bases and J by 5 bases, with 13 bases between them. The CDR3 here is CASGITGDQPQHF. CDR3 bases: TGTGCCAGCGGGATAACGGGGGATCAGCCCCAGCATTTT.

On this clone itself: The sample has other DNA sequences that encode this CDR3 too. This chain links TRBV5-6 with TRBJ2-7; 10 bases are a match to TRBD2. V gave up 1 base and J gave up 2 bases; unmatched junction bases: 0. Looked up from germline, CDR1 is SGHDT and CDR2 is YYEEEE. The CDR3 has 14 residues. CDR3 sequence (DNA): TGTGCCAGCAGCTTGACTAGCGGGACCTACGAGCAGTACTTC. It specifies CASSLTSGTYEQYF. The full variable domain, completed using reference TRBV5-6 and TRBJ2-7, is DAGVTQSPTHLIKTRGQQVTLRCSPKSGHDTVSWYQQALGQGPQFIFQYYEEEERQRGNFPDRFSGHQFPNYSSELNVNALLLGDSALYLCASSLTSGTYEQYFGPGTRLTVT.

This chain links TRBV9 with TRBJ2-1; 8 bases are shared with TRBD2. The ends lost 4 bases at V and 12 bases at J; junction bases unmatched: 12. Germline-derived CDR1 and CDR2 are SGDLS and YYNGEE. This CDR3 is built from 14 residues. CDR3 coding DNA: TGTGCCAGCAGCCCTTCGGATAGCGGGATCGGGCAGTTCTTC. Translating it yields CASSPSDSGIGQFF.

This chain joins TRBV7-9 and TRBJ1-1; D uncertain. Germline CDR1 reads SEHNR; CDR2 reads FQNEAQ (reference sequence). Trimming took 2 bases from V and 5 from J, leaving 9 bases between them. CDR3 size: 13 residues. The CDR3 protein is CASSLHPGTEAFF. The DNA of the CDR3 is TGTGCCAGCAGCTTACACCCGGGAACTGAAGCTTTCTTT.

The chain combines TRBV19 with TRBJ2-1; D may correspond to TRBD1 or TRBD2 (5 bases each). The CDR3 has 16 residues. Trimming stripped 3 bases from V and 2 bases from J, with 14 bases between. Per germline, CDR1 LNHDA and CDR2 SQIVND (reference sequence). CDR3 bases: TGTGCCAGTAGTATGAAACCTCTGGGGGCCTACAATGAGCAGTTCTTC. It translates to CASSMKPLGAYNEQFF.

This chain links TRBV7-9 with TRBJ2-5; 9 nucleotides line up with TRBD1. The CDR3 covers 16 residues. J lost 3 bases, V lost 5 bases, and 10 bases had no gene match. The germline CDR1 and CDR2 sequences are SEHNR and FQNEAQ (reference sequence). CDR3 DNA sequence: TGTGCCAGCAGCCACATCCCCGGACAGGGGAAAGAGACCCAGTACTTC. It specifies CASSHIPGQGKETQYF.